This TCR beta chain was identified in a study of T cell responses to AZD1222 COVID-19 vaccine. Broader study findings: Donors skewed white British and female; clonal diversity was possibly underestimated. Along spike, vaccine-associated CD4 TCRs were found throughout, with dominance at 160-218 and 743-854.

Only in-frame clones appear in the TCRdb table, and some are missing; sequencing was by immunoSEQ multiplex PCR. The data hold more than 60,000 clones, with under 90% observed a single time. CDR1 and CDR2 (germline): MNHEY, SVGAGI. The CDR3 extends over 15 amino acids. Trimming shortened V by 5 bases and J by 1 base, and 12 bases separated the two germline ends. This clone has just one count. The antigen is undetermined. Second doses at about 4 or about 12 weeks were pooled. This clonotype was obtained from an adult who received the AZD1222 COVID-19 vaccine. This chain uses TRBV6-5 with TRBJ2-1; D might be TRBD1 or TRBD2, each matching 5 bases. Sequencing used peripheral blood, obtained 28 days after the second AZD1222 dose. CDR3 nucleotide sequence: TGTGCCAGCAGTCGGGGCTCCTATTCCTACAATGAGCAGTTCTTC. Translated, it gives CASSRGSYSYNEQFF.